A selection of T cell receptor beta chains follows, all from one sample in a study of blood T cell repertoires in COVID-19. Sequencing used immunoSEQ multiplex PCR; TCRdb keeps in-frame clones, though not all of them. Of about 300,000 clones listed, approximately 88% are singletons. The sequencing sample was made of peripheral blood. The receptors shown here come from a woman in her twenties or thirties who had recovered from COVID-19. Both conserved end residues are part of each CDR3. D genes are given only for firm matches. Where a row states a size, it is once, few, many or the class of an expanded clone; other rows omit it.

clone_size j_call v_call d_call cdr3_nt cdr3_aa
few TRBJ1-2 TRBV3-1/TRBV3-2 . TGTGCCAGCAGCCAATCTTTCGGTGATGGCTACACCTTC CASSQSFGDGYTF
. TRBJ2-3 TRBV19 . TGTGCCAGTAGTATTACAGGTACTAGCACAGATACGCAGTATTTT CASSITGTSTDTQYF
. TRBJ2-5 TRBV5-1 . TGCGCCAGCAGCTTACCCCTTCGAGAAGAGACCCAGTACTTC CASSLPLREETQYF
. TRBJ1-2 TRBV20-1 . TGCAGTGCTAGTAGTATCGCAGTCTATGGCTACACCTTC CSASSIAVYGYTF
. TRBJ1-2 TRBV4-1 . TGCGCCAGCAGCCAGCTGACAGGTTTTGCTGGCTACACCTTC CASSQLTGFAGYTF
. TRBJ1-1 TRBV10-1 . TGCGCCAGCAGTTCTAATCCGAACACTGAAGCTTTCTTT CASSSNPNTEAFF
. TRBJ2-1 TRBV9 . TGTGCCAGCAGCGTAGGGAGCAACAATGAGCAGTTCTTC CASSVGSNNEQFF
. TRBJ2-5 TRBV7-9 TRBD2 TGTGCCAGCAGCCCTGGACTAGCGGGGGGGTTACTGGAGACCCAGTACTTC CASSPGLAGGLLETQYF
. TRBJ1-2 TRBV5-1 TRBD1 TGCGCCAGCAGCTTGGCACCACAGGGGTCCCATGGCTACACCTTC CASSLAPQGSHGYTF
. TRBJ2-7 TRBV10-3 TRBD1 TGTGCCATCAGTGAAGCTAGACAGGGGGCGAGCTACGAGCAGTACTTC CAISEARQGASYEQYF
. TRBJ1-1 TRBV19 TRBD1 TGTGCCAGTAGTAGGGGGGACAGTGAAGCTTTCTTT CASSRGDSEAFF
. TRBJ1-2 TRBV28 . TGTGCCAGCAGTTCTAATGGCTACACCTTC CASSSNGYTF
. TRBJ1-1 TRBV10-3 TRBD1 TGTGCCATCAGCGGACAGGAGAACACTGAAGCTTTCTTT CAISGQENTEAFF
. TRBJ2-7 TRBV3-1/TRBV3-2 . TGTGCCAGCAGCCAAGCGTACGAGCAGTACTTC CASSQAYEQYF
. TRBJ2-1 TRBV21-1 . TGTGCCAGCAGCATTTTTCTAGCGGGGGGGGATGAGCAGTTCTTC CASSIFLAGGDEQFF